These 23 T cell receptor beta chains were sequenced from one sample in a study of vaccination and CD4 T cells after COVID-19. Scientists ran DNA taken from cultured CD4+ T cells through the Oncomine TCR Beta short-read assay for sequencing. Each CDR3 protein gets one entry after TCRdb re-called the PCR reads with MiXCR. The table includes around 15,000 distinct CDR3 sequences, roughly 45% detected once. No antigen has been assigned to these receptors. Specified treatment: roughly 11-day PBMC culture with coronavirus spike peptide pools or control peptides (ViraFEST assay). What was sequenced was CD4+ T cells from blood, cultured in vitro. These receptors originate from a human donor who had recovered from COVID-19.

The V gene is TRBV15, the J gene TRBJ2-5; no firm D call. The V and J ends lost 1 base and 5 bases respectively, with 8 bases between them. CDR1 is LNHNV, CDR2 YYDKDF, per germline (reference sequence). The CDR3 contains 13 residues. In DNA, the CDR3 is TGTGCCACCAGCAGAGTGTTCGTGGAGACCCAGTACTTC. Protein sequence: CATSRVFVETQYF.

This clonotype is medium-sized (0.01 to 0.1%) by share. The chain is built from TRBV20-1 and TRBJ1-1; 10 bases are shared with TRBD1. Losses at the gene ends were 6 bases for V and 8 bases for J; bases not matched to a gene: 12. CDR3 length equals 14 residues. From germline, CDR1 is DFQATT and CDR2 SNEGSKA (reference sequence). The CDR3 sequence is CSARTGGTSREAFF. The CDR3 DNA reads TGCAGTGCGCGGACAGGGGGAACCTCTCGCGAAGCTTTCTTT.

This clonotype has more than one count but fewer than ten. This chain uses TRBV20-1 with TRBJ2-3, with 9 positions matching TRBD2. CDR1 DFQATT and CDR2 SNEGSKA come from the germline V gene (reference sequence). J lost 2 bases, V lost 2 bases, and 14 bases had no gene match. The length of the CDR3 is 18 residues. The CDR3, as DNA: TGCAGTGCTAGATACGGGACCGCGGCTAGCGGGATCACAGATACGCAGTATTTT. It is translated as CSARYGTAASGITDTQYF.

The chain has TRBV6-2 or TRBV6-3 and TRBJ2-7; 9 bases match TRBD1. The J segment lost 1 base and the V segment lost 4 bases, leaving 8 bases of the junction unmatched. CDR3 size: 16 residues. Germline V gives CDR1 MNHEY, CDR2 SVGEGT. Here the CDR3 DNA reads TGTGCCAGCAGTTCCCGCGGACAGGGGAAATCCTACGAGCAGTACTTC. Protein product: CASSSRGQGKSYEQYF.

The CDR3 DNA reads as TGTGCCAGTAGTATTCGGGAGAACTATGGCTACACCTTC. Translating gives CASSIRENYGYTF. This chain links TRBV19 with TRBJ1-2; D is ambiguous. V lost 3 bases and J lost 2, with 7 bases in between. CDR1 is LNHDA and CDR2 is SQIVND in the germline V gene (reference sequence). CDR3 size: 13 residues.

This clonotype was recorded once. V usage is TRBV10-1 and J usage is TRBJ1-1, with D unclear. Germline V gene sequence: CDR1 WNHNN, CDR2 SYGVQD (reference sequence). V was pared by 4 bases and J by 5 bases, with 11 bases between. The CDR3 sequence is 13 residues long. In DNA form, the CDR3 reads TGCGCCAGCAGTGTGTCCGGGAGGACTGAAGCTTTCTTT. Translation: CASSVSGRTEAFF.

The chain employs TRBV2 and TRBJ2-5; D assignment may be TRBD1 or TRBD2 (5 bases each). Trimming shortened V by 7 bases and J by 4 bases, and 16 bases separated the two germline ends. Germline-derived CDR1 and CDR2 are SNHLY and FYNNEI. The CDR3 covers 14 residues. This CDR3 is CASNPGGPGETQYF. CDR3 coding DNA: TGTGCCAGCAACCCTGGGGGTCCAGGAGAGACCCAGTACTTC.

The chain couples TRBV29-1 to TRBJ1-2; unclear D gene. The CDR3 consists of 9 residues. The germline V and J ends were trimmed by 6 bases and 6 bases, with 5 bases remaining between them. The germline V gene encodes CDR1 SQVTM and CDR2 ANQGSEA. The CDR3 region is CSVVDGYTF. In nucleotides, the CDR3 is TGCAGCGTCGTGGATGGCTACACCTTC.

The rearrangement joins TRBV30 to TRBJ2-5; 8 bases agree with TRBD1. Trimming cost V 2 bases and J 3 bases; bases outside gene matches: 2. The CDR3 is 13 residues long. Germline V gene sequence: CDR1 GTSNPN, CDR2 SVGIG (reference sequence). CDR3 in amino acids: CAWSRGQEETQYF. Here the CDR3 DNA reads TGTGCCTGGAGTCGGGGACAGGAAGAGACCCAGTACTTC.

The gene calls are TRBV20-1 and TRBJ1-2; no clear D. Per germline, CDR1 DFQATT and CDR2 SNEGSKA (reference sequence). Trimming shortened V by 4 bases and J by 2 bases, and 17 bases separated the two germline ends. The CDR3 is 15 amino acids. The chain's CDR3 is CSATTASPLNYGYTF. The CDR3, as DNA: TGCAGTGCTACCACAGCCTCGCCCCTAAACTATGGCTACACCTTC.

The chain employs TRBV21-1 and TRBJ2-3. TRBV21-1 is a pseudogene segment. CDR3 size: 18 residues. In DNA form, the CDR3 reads TGTGCCAGCAGCAAAAAAGGACCCGACCAACAACACACAGATACGCAGTATTTT. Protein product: CASSKKGPDQQHTDTQYF.

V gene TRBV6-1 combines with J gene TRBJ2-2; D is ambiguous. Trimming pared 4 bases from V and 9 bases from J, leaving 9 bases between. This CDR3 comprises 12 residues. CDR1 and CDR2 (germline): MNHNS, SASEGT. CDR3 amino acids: CASSVGPRELFF. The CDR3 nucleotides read TGTGCCAGCAGTGTGGGTCCCCGGGAGCTGTTTTTT.

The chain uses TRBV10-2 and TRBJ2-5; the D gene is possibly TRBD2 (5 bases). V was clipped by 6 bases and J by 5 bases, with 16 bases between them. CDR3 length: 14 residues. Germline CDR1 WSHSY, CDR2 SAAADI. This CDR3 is CASSGGKVVETQYF. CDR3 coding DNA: TGCGCCAGCAGCGGAGGCAAGGTCGTGGAGACCCAGTACTTC.

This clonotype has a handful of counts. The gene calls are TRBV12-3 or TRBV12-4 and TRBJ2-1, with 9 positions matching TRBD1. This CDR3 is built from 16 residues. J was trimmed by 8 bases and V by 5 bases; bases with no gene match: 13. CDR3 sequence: CASSLGQGYYRDEQFF. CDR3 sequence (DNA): TGTGCCAGCAGTCTCGGACAGGGGTATTACAGAGATGAGCAGTTCTTC.

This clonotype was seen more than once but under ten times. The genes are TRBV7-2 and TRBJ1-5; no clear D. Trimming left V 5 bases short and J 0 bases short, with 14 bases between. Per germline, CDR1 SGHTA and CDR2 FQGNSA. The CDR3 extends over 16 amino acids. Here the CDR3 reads CASSGKDWYSNQPQHF. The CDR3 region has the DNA TGTGCCAGCAGCGGAAAGGACTGGTATAGCAATCAGCCCCAGCATTTT.

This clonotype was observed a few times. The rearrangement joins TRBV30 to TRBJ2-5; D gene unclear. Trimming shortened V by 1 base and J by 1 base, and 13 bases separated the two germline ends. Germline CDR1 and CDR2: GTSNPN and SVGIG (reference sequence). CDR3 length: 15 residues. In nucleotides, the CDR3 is TGTGCCTGGAGTGCTTTGGACCGAATCCAAGAGACCCAGTACTTC. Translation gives CAWSALDRIQETQYF.

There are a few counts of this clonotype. The CDR3 sequence: CASSQDVSVVETQYF. CDR3 DNA sequence: TGTGCCAGCAGCCAGGACGTATCGGTGGTCGAGACCCAGTACTTC. V gene TRBV11-2 combines with J gene TRBJ2-5; D not resolved. This CDR3 contains 15 residues. The V end was cut by 5 bases, the J end by 5 bases, with 18 bases between. Germline V gene data show CDR1 as SGHAT and CDR2 as FQNNGV.

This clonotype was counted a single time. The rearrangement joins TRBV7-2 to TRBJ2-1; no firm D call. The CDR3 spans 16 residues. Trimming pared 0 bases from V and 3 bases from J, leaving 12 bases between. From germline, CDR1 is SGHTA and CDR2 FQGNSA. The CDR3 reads CASSLAASRSYNEQFF. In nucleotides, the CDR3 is TGTGCCAGCAGCTTAGCGGCATCACGAAGCTACAATGAGCAGTTCTTC.

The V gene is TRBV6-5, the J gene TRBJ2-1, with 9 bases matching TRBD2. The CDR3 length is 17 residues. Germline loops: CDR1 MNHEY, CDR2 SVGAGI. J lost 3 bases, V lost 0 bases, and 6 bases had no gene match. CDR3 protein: CASSYSGGRADYNEQFF. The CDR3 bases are TGTGCCAGCAGTTACTCGGGCGGGAGGGCTGACTACAATGAGCAGTTCTTC.

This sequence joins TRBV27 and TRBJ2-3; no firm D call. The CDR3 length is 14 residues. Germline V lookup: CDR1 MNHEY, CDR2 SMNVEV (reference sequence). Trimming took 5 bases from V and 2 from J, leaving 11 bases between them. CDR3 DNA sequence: TGTGCCAGCAGTCAGCCGACGGACACAGATACGCAGTATTTT. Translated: CASSQPTDTDTQYF.

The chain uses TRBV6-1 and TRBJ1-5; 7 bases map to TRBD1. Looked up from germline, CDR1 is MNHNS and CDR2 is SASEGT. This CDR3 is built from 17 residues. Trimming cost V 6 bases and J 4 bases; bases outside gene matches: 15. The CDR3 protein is CASSAGTDFYNNQPQHF. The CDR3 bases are TGTGCCAGCAGCGCCGGGACAGACTTCTATAATAATCAGCCCCAGCATTTT.

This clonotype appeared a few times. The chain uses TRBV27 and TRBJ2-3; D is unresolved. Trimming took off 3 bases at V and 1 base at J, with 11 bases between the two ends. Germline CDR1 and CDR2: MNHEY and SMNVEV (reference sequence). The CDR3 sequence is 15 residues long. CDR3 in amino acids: CASSLIYRRTDTQYF. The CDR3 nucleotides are TGTGCCAGCAGTTTGATCTACAGACGCACAGATACGCAGTATTTT.

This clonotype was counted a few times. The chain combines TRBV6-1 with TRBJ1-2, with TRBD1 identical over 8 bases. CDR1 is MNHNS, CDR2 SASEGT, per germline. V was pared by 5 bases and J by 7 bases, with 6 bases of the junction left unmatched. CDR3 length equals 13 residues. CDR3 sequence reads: CASSQQGEFGYTF. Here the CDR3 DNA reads TGTGCCAGCAGTCAACAGGGGGAGTTTGGCTACACCTTC.